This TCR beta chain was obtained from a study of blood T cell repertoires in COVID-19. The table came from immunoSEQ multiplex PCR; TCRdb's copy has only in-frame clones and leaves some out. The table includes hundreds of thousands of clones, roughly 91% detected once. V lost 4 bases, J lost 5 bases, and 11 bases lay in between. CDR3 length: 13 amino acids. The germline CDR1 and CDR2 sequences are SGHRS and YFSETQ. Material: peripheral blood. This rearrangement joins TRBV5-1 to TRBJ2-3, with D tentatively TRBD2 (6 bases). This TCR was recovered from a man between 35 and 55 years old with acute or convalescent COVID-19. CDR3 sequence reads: CASSGGSGDTQYF. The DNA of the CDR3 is TGCGCCAGCAGCGGCGGTAGCGGAGATACGCAGTATTTT. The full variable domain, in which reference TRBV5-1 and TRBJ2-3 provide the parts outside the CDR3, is KAGVTQTPRYLIKTRGQQVTLSCSPISGHRSVSWYQQTPGQGLQFLFEYFSETQRNKGNFPGRFSGRQFSNSRSEMNVSTLELGDSALYLCASSGGSGDTQYFGPGTRLTVL.